This TCR beta chain was captured by sequencing in a study of prognosis after radiotherapy for stage I lung cancer. V lost 0 bases, J lost 2 bases, and 9 bases lay in between. The CDR3 is made up of 15 amino acids. Germline V gene sequence: CDR1 MNHNY, CDR2 SVGAGI (reference sequence). The genomic DNA TCR beta CDR3 region underwent two rounds of multiplex PCR. Gene-specific TRBV and TRBJ primers were used in PCR round one. TCRdb fed the multiplex PCR reads into MiXCR, producing one record per CDR3 protein. The table has around 30,000 distinct CDR3 sequences, around 30% seen once. Here the sequenced sample was PBMCs, taken before or after stereotactic body radiation therapy (not recorded which). The chain couples TRBV6-6 to TRBJ2-3; D not certain. The receptor was derived from a donor aged 50 or older with non-small cell lung cancer. CDR3 nucleotide sequence: TGTGCCAGCAGTTACTCCGCGGCCTCCACAGATACGCAGTATTTT. It codes for CASSYSAASTDTQYF.